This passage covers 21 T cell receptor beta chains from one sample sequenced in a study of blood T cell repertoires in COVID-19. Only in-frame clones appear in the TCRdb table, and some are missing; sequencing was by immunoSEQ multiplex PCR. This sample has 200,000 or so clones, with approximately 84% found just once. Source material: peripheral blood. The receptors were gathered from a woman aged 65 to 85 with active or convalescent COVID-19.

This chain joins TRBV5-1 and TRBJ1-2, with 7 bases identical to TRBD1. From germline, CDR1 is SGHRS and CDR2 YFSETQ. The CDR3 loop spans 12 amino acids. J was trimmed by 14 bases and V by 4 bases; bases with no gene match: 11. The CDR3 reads CASSPDRVFYTF. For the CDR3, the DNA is TGCGCCAGCAGCCCCGACAGGGTGTTTTATACCTTC.

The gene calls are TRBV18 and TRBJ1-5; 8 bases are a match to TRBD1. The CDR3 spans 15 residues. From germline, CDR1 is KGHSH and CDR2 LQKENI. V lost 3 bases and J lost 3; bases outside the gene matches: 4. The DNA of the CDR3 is TGTGCCAGCTCACCCCAGACAGGGGACAATCAGCCCCAGCATTTT. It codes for CASSPQTGDNQPQHF.

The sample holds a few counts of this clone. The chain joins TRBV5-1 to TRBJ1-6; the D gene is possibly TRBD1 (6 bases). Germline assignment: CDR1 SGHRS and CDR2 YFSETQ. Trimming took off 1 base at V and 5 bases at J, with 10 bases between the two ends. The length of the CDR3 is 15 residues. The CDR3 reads CASSLRGTNNSPLHF. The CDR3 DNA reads TGCGCCAGCAGCTTGAGGGGGACAAATAATTCACCCCTCCACTTT.

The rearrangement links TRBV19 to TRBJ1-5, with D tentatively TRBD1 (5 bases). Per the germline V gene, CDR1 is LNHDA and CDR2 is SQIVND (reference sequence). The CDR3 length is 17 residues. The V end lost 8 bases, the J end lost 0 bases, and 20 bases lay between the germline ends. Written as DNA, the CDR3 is TGTGCCAGTGCTAAGGGGCCAGGATTCTATAGCAATCAGCCCCAGCATTTT. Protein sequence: CASAKGPGFYSNQPQHF. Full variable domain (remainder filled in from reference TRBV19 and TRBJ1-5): DGGITQSPKYLFRKEGQNVTLSCEQNLNHDAMYWYRQDPGQGLRLIYYSQIVNDFQKGDIAEGYSVSREKKESFPLTVTSAQKNPTAFYLCASAKGPGFYSNQPQHFGDGTRLSIL.

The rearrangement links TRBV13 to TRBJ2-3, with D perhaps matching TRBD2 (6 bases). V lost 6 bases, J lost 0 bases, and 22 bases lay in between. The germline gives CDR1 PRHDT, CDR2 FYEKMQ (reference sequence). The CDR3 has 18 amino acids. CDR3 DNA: TGTGCCAGCAGACGAAACCGGGGTAGCGGAGTTAGCACAGATACGCAGTATTTT. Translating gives CASRRNRGSGVSTDTQYF.

The CDR3 nucleotides are TGTGCCAGCAGATACGGCCCCTTATATGGCTACACCTTC. Translation gives CASRYGPLYGYTF. J is TRBJ1-2 and V is TRBV6-5; the D is unclear. Per the germline V gene, CDR1 is MNHEY and CDR2 is SVGAGI. V dropped 6 bases and J dropped 5 bases, with 13 bases sitting between them. The CDR3 sequence is 13 residues long.

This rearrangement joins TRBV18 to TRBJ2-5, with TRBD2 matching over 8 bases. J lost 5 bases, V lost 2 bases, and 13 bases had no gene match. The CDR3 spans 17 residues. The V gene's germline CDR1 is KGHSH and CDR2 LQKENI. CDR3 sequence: CASSPSGGRGRSETQYF. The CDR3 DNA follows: TGTGCCAGCTCACCATCGGGCGGCCGCGGGAGGAGTGAGACCCAGTACTTC.

The CDR3 here is CASSAGQGYGYTF. CDR3 DNA sequence: TGCGCCAGCAGCGCTGGACAGGGCTATGGCTACACCTTC. The chain carries TRBV5-1 and TRBJ1-2; 8 positions match TRBD1. Germline V CDR1 and CDR2: SGHRS, YFSETQ. The V and J ends lost 4 bases and 4 bases, in that order; junction bases with no gene match: 3. CDR3 length: 13 amino acids.

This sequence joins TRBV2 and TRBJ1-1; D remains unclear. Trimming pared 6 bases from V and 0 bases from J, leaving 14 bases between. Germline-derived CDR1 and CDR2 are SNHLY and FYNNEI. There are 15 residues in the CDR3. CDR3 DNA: TGTGCCAGCAGCGGAAGCGAGGGATTGAACACTGAAGCTTTCTTT. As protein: CASSGSEGLNTEAFF.

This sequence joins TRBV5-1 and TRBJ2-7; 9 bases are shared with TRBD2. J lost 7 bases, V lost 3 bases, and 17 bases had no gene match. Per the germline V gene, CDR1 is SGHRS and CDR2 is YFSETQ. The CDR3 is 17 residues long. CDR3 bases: TGCGCCAGCAGCTCAGGGACTAGCCTCCTAACCCGTCCGGAGCAGTACTTC. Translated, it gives CASSSGTSLLTRPEQYF.

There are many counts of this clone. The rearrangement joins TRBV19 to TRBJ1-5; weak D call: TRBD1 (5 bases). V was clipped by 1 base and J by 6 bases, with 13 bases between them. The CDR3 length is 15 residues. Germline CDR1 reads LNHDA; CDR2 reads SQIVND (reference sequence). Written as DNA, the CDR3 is TGTGCCAGTAGTATAGTAGGGGCGGGATCTCAGCCCCAGCATTTT. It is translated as CASSIVGAGSQPQHF.

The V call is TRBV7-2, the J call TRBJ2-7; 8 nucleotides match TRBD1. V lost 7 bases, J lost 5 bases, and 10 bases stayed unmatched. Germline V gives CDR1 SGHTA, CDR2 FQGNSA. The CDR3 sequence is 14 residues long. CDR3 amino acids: CASTFPDRVHEQYF. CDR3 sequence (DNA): TGTGCCAGCACCTTCCCGGACAGGGTGCACGAGCAGTACTTC. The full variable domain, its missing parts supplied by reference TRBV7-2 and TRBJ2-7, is GAGVSQSPSNKVTEKGKDVELRCDPISGHTALYWYRQSLGQGLEFLIYFQGNSAPDKSGLPSDRFSAERTGGSVSTLTIQRTQQEDSAVYLCASTFPDRVHEQYFGPGTRLTVT.

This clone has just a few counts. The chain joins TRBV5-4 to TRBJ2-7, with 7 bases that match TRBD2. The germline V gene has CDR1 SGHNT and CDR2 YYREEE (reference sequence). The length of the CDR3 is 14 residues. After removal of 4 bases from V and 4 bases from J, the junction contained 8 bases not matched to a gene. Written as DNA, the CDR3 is TGTGCCAGCAGCACCGGCGGGAGAATTTACGAGCAGTACTTC. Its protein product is CASSTGGRIYEQYF.

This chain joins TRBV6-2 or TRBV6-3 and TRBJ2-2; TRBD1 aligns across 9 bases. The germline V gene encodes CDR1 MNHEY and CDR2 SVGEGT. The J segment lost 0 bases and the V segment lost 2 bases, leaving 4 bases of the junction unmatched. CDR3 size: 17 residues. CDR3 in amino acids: CASSYKTGGANTGELFF. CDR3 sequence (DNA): TGTGCCAGCAGTTACAAAACAGGGGGCGCGAACACCGGGGAGCTGTTTTTT.

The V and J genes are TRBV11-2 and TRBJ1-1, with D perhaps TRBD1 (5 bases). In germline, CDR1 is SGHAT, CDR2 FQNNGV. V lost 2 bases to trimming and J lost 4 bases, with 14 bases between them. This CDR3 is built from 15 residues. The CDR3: CASSLSPGRGTEAFF. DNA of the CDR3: TGTGCCAGCAGCTTAAGCCCAGGGCGGGGCACTGAAGCTTTCTTT.

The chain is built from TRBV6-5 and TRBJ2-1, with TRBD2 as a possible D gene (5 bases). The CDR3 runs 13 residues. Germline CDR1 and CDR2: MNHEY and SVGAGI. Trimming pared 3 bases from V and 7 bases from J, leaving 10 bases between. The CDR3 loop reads CASSYVRGNEQFF. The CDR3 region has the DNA TGTGCCAGCAGTTATGTTCGGGGAAATGAGCAGTTCTTC.

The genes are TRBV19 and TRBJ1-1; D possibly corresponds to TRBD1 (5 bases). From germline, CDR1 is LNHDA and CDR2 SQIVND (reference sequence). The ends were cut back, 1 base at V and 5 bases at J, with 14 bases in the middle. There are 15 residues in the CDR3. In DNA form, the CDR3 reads TGTGCCAGTAGTATAGGTCGCCGACAGAGGACTGAAGCTTTCTTT. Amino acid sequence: CASSIGRRQRTEAFF.

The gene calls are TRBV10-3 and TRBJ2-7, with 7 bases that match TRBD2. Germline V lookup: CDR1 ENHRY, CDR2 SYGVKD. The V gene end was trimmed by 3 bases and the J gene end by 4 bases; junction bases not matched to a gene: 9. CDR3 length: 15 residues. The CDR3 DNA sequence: TGTGCCATCAGTGAAGAGACGGCGGGAGAATACGAGCAGTACTTC. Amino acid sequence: CAISEETAGEYEQYF.

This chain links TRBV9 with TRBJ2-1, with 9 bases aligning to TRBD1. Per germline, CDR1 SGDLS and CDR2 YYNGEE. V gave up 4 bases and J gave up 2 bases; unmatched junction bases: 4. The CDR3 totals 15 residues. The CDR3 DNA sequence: TGTGCCAGCAGCCCCGACAGGGGGACCTACAATGAGCAGTTCTTC. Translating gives CASSPDRGTYNEQFF.

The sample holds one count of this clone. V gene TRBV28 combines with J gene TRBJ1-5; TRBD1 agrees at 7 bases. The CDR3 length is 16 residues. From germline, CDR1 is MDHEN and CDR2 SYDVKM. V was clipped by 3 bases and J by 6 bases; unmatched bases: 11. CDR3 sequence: CASSFSSNRGGQPQHF. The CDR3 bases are TGTGCCAGCAGTTTTAGTTCAAACAGGGGTGGTCAGCCCCAGCATTTT.

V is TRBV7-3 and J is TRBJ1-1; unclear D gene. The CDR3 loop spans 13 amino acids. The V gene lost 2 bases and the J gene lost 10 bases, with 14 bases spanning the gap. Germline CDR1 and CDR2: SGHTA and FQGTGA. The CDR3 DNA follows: TGTGCCAGCAGCTTACAGGCAGGCTATGGAGCTTTCTTT. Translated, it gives CASSLQAGYGAFF.